This T cell receptor (beta chain) appears in the sequencing data of a study of blood T cell repertoires in COVID-19. Overall study context: T cells, B-cell-depleted T cells, or PBMCs provided the cDNA or gDNA that served as material.

In the authors' methods: The assay estimated nucleated cells by amplifying reference gene primers. Here immunoSEQ multiplex PCR was the method, and the copy in TCRdb shows in-frame clones only, minus some. From that table come the V and J calls and clone size; the DNA was used to work out D and trimming. This sample has some 150,000 clones, with approximately 84% found just once. Germline loops: CDR1 SNHLY, CDR2 FYNNEI. The CDR3 has 14 residues. V lost 3 bases and J 5 bases, leaving 8 bases between the germline ends. V is TRBV2 and J is TRBJ1-6; D uncertain. The specimen was peripheral blood. The source is a woman aged 80 or over with acute or convalescent COVID-19. The CDR3 protein is CASSENANNSPLHF. The CDR3 nucleotides read TGTGCCAGCAGTGAGAACGCTAATAATTCACCCCTCCACTTT. The full variable domain, in which reference TRBV2 and TRBJ1-6 provide the parts outside the CDR3, is EPEVTQTPSHQVTQMGQEVILRCVPISNHLYFYWYRQILGQKVEFLVSFYNNEISEKSEIFDDQFSVERPDGSNFTLKIRSTKLEDSAMYFCASSENANNSPLHFGNGTRLTVT.